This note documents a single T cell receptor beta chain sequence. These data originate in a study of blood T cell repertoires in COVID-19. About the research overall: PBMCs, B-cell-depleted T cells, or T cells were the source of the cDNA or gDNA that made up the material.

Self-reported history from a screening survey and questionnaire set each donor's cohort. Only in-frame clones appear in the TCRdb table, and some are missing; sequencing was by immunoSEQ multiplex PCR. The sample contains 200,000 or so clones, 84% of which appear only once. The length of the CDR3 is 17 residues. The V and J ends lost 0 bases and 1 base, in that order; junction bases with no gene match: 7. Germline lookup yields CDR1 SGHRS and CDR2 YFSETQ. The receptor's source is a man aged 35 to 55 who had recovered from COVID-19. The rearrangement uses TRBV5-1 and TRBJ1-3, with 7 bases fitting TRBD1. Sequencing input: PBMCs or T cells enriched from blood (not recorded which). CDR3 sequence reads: CASSLVGTANSGNTIYF. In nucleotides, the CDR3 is TGCGCCAGCAGCTTGGTTGGGACAGCAAATTCTGGAAACACCATATATTTT.